This T cell receptor beta chain was recovered during a study of T cells in Graves' hyperthyroidism and ophthalmopathy. Amplification yielded TCR beta CDR3 regions, with RNA transcripts as the source. The HTBI primer set was used in a first-round RT-PCR of the TCR CDR3. MiXCR, run by TCRdb on the multiplex PCR reads, gives a single entry per CDR3 protein. The sample has about 570,000 distinct CDR3 sequences; 35% to 55% are singletons. The CDR3 runs 15 residues. The V gene's germline CDR1 is SEHNR and CDR2 FQNEAQ (reference sequence). Between the trimmed V and J ends, which lost 4 bases and 4 bases, there was a span of 16 bases. Many counts were recorded for this clonotype.

The receptor was derived from an adult woman with Graves' disease, either hyperthyroidism or ophthalmopathy (not recorded which). The sequencing input was peripheral blood or thyroid tissue (not recorded which). V gene TRBV7-9 combines with J gene TRBJ1-2, with D possibly being TRBD1 (6 bases). The CDR3 region is CASSSLMDRSYGYTF. The CDR3 DNA follows: TGTGCCAGCAGCTCCCTGATGGACAGAAGCTATGGCTACACCTTC.